The 14 T cell receptor beta chains below were found in one sample sequenced in a study of shared clonotypes between healthy human individuals. The repertoire was sequenced with immunoSEQ multiplex PCR; TCRdb's copy has only in-frame clones and lacks some. The sample records about 670,000 clones, 55% to 75% being singletons. Material: memory CD4+ T cells sorted from blood. Subset specified: CD45RA-negative fraction. These receptors were obtained from a woman aged 25 to 39 in good health.

This clone came up a few times. The same CDR3 also results from other DNA sequences found in this sample. The V and J genes are TRBV30 and TRBJ1-1; D unresolved. Germline V gives CDR1 GTSNPN, CDR2 SVGIG (reference sequence). Trimming took off 3 bases at V and 0 bases at J, with 5 bases between the two ends. The CDR3 length is 12 residues. The CDR3 nucleotides read TGTGCCTGGAGGGGCATGAACACTGAAGCTTTCTTT. It translates to CAWRGMNTEAFF.

V and J are TRBV28 and TRBJ1-2; 8 bases fit TRBD1. Germline CDR1 MDHEN, CDR2 SYDVKM. This CDR3 is built from 15 residues. Losses at the gene ends were 5 bases for V and 7 bases for J; bases not matched to a gene: 12. CDR3 loop: CASSLLGQGSFGYTF. CDR3 nucleotides: TGTGCCAGCAGTCTACTCGGACAGGGATCATTTGGCTACACCTTC.

This chain uses TRBV7-9 with TRBJ2-3; tentative D call: TRBD2 (5 bases). The CDR3 consists of 16 residues. Germline CDR1 and CDR2: SEHNR and FQNEAQ (reference sequence). The V end lost 5 bases, the J end lost 1 base, and 16 bases lay between the germline ends. The CDR3 bases are TGTGCCAGCAGCCCCTCTCGGGGAGCCCGCACAGATACGCAGTATTTT. Its protein is CASSPSRGARTDTQYF. The variable domain in full, completed from reference TRBV7-9 and TRBJ2-3, reads DTGVSQNPRHKITKRGQNVTFRCDPISEHNRLYWYRQTLGQGPEFLTYFQNEAQLEKSRLLSDRFSAERPKGSFSTLEIQRTEQGDSAMYLCASSPSRGARTDTQYFGPGTRLTVL.

This clone has only a few counts. Other DNA sequences of this sample code for an identical CDR3. The chain combines TRBV29-1 with TRBJ2-5; no firm D call. This CDR3 has 12 amino acids. V lost 4 bases to trimming and J lost 1 base, with 7 bases between them. Germline lookup yields CDR1 SQVTM and CDR2 ANQGSEA. The CDR3 coding sequence is TGCAGCGTTGTCGGGCTCCAAGAGACCCAGTACTTC. This sequence encodes CSVVGLQETQYF. Full variable domain (outside the CDR3, taken from reference TRBV29-1 and TRBJ2-5): SAVISQKPSRDICQRGTSLTIQCQVDSQVTMMFWYRQQPGQSLTLIATANQGSEATYESGFVIDKFPISRPNLTFSTLTVSNMSPEDSSIYLCSVVGLQETQYFGPGTRLLVL.

This clone has only a few counts. The chain couples TRBV28 to TRBJ1-5; no firm D call. The CDR3 is 12 residues long. V was pared by 7 bases and J by 11 bases, with 15 bases between. Germline V gene sequence: CDR1 MDHEN, CDR2 SYDVKM. The CDR3 DNA is TGTGCCAGCACCCGGTCCCACGGCGCCCAGCATTTT. It codes for CASTRSHGAQHF.

The chain combines TRBV29-1 with TRBJ2-1, with a weak D call TRBD2 (5 bases). The CDR3 runs to 14 residues. V lost 7 bases and J lost 4, with 17 bases in between. Germline CDR1 and CDR2: SQVTM and ANQGSEA. CDR3 coding DNA: TGCAGCGCCCGCCGGGAAAGTTCGTACAATGAGCAGTTCTTC. Translated: CSARRESSYNEQFF.

The rearrangement links TRBV6-1 to TRBJ2-1; D might be TRBD2 (5 bases). Germline V gives CDR1 MNHNS, CDR2 SASEGT. This CDR3 is 14 amino acids long. Between the trimmed V and J ends, which lost 2 bases and 6 bases, there was a span of 11 bases. The CDR3: CASSEQLAPNEQFF. The CDR3 DNA is TGTGCCAGCAGTGAACAGCTAGCTCCCAATGAGCAGTTCTTC.

The J gene is TRBJ2-7, the V gene TRBV18; weak D call: TRBD1 (6 bases). Germline V lookup: CDR1 KGHSH, CDR2 LQKENI. The CDR3 spans 15 residues. V was shortened by 4 bases and J by 6 bases, with 19 bases between the two germline ends. CDR3 region: CASSQRTAVSSEQYF. The CDR3 DNA reads TGTGCCAGCTCACAGAGGACAGCAGTGTCTTCCGAGCAGTACTTC.

DNA of the CDR3: TGTGCCAGCAGTGCGCAGACCGTGGGACCGAAAGATTATGGCTACACCTTC. Translating it yields CASSAQTVGPKDYGYTF. The chain recombines TRBV2 with TRBJ1-2; the D gene is possibly TRBD1 (5 bases). Germline CDR1 reads SNHLY; CDR2 reads FYNNEI. CDR3 size: 17 residues. Trimming cost V 4 bases and J 5 bases, with 23 bases left between them.

The chain is built from TRBV28 and TRBJ2-2, with D unresolved. Trimming removed 5 bases from V and 3 bases from J, with 13 bases in between. Germline V gives CDR1 MDHEN, CDR2 SYDVKM. CDR3 length equals 15 residues. CDR3 protein: CASSDVSDYTGELFF. CDR3 sequence (DNA): TGTGCCAGCAGTGACGTCAGCGATTACACCGGGGAGCTGTTTTTT.

This clone was observed a few times. The chain carries TRBV6-1 and TRBJ1-2; tentatively, D is TRBD1 (5 bases). This CDR3 has 13 residues. V was pared by 4 bases and J by 6 bases, with 12 bases between. In germline, CDR1 is MNHNS, CDR2 SASEGT. The CDR3 loop is CASSVTVSNGYTF. The CDR3 DNA follows: TGTGCCAGCAGTGTGACAGTTTCGAATGGCTACACCTTC.

V is TRBV5-8 and J is TRBJ2-5, with D perhaps matching TRBD1 (6 bases). Near its end, the DNA agrees better with TRBJ2-7, so the J call may be wrong. This CDR3 spans 16 amino acids. The germline V gene encodes CDR1 SGHTS and CDR2 YDEGEE. The CDR3 region is CASSLAYDRSTYEQYF. The DNA for the CDR3 is TGTGCCAGCAGCTTGGCCTACGACAGGTCGACCTACGAGCAGTACTTC.

In this sample, this clone turned up once. V is TRBV7-9 and J is TRBJ2-7, with D unresolved. Trimming took 0 bases from V and 5 from J, leaving 14 bases between them. The length of the CDR3 is 15 residues. Per the germline V gene, CDR1 is SEHNR and CDR2 is FQNEAQ (reference sequence). CDR3 in amino acids: CASSLAVFRSNEQYF. CDR3 DNA sequence: TGTGCCAGCAGCTTAGCGGTCTTCAGGTCGAACGAGCAGTACTTC.

The J gene is TRBJ2-7, the V gene TRBV2; 7 nucleotides align to TRBD1. Trimming cost V 11 bases and J 0 bases; bases outside gene matches: 10. The CDR3 sequence is 14 residues long. Germline V gives CDR1 SNHLY, CDR2 FYNNEI. Here the CDR3 reads CAGQVGESSYEQYF. The DNA of the CDR3 is TGTGCCGGACAGGTGGGGGAGAGCTCCTACGAGCAGTACTTC. Looking up the rest from reference TRBV2 and TRBJ2-7 gives the full variable domain: EPEVTQTPSHQVTQMGQEVILRCVPISNHLYFYWYRQILGQKVEFLVSFYNNEISEKSEIFDDQFSVERPDGSNFTLKIRSTKLEDSAMYFCAGQVGESSYEQYFGPGTRLTVT.